These T cell receptor beta chains were read from a single sample in a study of control samples from healthy donors and cancer patients. Here immunoSEQ multiplex PCR was the method, and the copy in TCRdb shows in-frame clones only, minus some. The repertoire consists of 150,000 to 200,000 clones, with about 86% occurring once and the leading ten covering approximately 1.7%. Sequenced sample: blood. The receptors derive from a man aged 18 to 30 in good health. Both conserved end residues are part of each CDR3. Fields, in order: CDR3 protein, CDR3 DNA, D gene, clone size, V gene, J gene. D genes are given only for firm matches. Clone size is stated in some rows and not others, as once, few, many or a class when expanded.

CASKGNQPQHF	TGTGCCAGCAAGGGGAATCAGCCCCAGCATTTT	NA	NA	TRBV28	TRBJ1-5
CASRSGQGEGYTF	TGTGCCAGCAGAAGCGGACAGGGGGAAGGCTACACCTTC	TRBD1	NA	TRBV28	TRBJ1-2
CASSFPGRTYEQYF	TGTGCCAGCAGTTTCCCGGGACGGACCTACGAGCAGTACTTC	NA	NA	TRBV28	TRBJ2-7
CASSLASWSAGGNNEQFF	TGTGCCAGCAGCTTAGCGTCTTGGTCCGCGGGGGGGAACAATGAGCAGTTCTTC	TRBD2	NA	TRBV7-2	TRBJ2-1
CASSIISGGTGELFF	TGTGCCAGTAGTATAATATCTGGGGGCACCGGGGAGCTGTTTTTT	NA	NA	TRBV19	TRBJ2-2
CASSPTGGYQPQHF	TGTGCCAGCAGTCCGACAGGGGGCTATCAGCCCCAGCATTTT	TRBD1	NA	TRBV27	TRBJ1-5
CASRDLIGVGELFF	TGTGCCAGCAGGGACCTCATAGGGGTCGGGGAGCTGTTTTTT	NA	NA	TRBV2	TRBJ2-2
CSIQGQGLYEQYF	TGCAGCATTCAGGGACAGGGACTATACGAGCAGTACTTC	TRBD1	NA	TRBV29-1	TRBJ2-7
CASSSDIEETQYF	TGTGCCAGCAGCTCGGACATCGAAGAGACCCAGTACTTC	NA	NA	TRBV7-2	TRBJ2-5
CASSYSTGSPLHF	TGTGCCAGCAGTTACTCCACGGGTTCACCCCTCCACTTT	NA	NA	TRBV6-2/TRBV6-3	TRBJ1-6
CASSYPGQGGGEKLFF	TGTGCCAGCAGCTATCCAGGACAGGGGGGAGGTGAAAAACTGTTTTTT	TRBD1	NA	TRBV28	TRBJ1-4
CASSLAGPSSYEQYF	TGTGCCAGCAGCTTAGCGGGTCCGAGCTCCTACGAGCAGTACTTC	NA	NA	TRBV7-2	TRBJ2-7
CASRERGTGRTEAFF	TGTGCCAGCAGGGAGCGGGGGACAGGGAGGACTGAAGCTTTCTTT	TRBD1	NA	TRBV2	TRBJ1-1
CASSGGDEQYF	TGTGCCAGCAGCGGGGGGGACGAGCAGTACTTC	TRBD2	NA	TRBV28	TRBJ2-7
CASSLVRGGPERFF	TGTGCCAGCAGCTTGGTGCGGGGGGGCCCTGAACGGTTCTTC	TRBD2	NA	TRBV5-4	TRBJ2-1
CASSLDRTTYNEQFF	TGTGCCAGCAGCTTAGACAGGACGACCTACAATGAGCAGTTCTTC	NA	NA	TRBV7-3	TRBJ2-1
CASSLGESGGSVYGYTF	TGTGCCAGCAGCTTAGGAGAGTCAGGGGGCTCAGTCTATGGCTACACCTTC	TRBD1	NA	TRBV7-3	TRBJ1-2
CASSFVTGDLQTDTQYF	TGCGCCAGCAGCTTTGTGACAGGGGACCTTCAGACAGATACGCAGTATTTT	TRBD1	NA	TRBV5-1	TRBJ2-3
CASSRGGGEAIYF	TGTGCCAGCAGCCGCGGCGGGGGAGAGGCCATATATTTT	NA	few	TRBV7-3	TRBJ1-3
CASSQGTGDTQYF	TGCGCCAGCAGCCAAGGGACTGGAGATACGCAGTATTTT	NA	NA	TRBV4-3	TRBJ2-3
CASSMETGTGAKEAFF	TGTGCCAGTAGTATGGAAACCGGGACAGGGGCTAAGGAGGCTTTCTTT	TRBD1	NA	TRBV19	TRBJ1-1
CASSNRGLAGGLSYNEQFF	TGTGCCAGCAGCAATAGGGGACTAGCGGGGGGCCTCTCCTACAATGAGCAGTTCTTC	TRBD2	NA	TRBV28	TRBJ2-1
CAWSVQGLLLYEQYF	TGTGCCTGGAGTGTACAGGGTCTCCTCCTCTACGAGCAGTACTTC	NA	NA	TRBV30	TRBJ2-7
CASSLGREGYTF	TGCGCCAGCAGCTTGGGAAGGGAAGGCTACACCTTC	NA	NA	TRBV5-1	TRBJ1-2
CASSHPLDTSTDTQYF	TGTGCCAGCAGCCACCCCCTGGACACCAGCACAGATACGCAGTATTTT	NA	NA	TRBV4-2	TRBJ2-3
CASSLHPGGTGELFF	TGTGCCAGCAGCCTTCACCCCGGGGGCACCGGGGAGCTGTTTTTT	NA	NA	TRBV3-1/TRBV3-2	TRBJ2-2
CATSISPGELFF	TGTGCCACCAGCATTTCCCCCGGGGAGCTGTTTTTT	NA	NA	TRBV15	TRBJ2-2
CAISFTGPRGHNEQFF	TGTGCCATCAGCTTTACGGGACCCCGAGGGCACAATGAGCAGTTCTTC	NA	NA	TRBV10-3	TRBJ2-1
CASSPRTGEVYGYTF	TGTGCCAGCAGCCCGAGGACAGGGGAGGTCTATGGCTACACCTTC	TRBD1	NA	TRBV3-1/TRBV3-2	TRBJ1-2
CASSTQGDSGRAIYF	TGTGCCAGCAGCACCCAGGGGGACAGTGGACGGGCCATATATTTT	TRBD1	NA	TRBV7-2	TRBJ1-3
CAWTRDSGTDTQYF	TGTGCCTGGACCCGGGACTCCGGCACAGATACGCAGTATTTT	NA	once	TRBV30	TRBJ2-3
CASSADGLNTEAFF	TGTGCCAGCAGCGCGGACGGATTGAACACTGAAGCTTTCTTT	NA	once	TRBV7-3	TRBJ1-1
CASSYEWGYNEQFF	TGTGCCAGCAGCTATGAGTGGGGTTACAATGAGCAGTTCTTC	NA	NA	TRBV7-8	TRBJ2-1
CASSQDGVSYEQYF	TGTGCCAGCAGCCAAGATGGAGTTTCCTACGAGCAGTACTTC	NA	NA	TRBV3-1/TRBV3-2	TRBJ2-7
CASSVGGDSYNEQFF	TGTGCCAGCAGCGTAGGGGGGGACTCCTACAATGAGCAGTTCTTC	NA	NA	TRBV9	TRBJ2-1
CVRRPHHLAGGPNEQFF	TGTGTCAGAAGACCCCACCACCTAGCGGGGGGACCCAATGAGCAGTTCTTC	NA	NA	TRBV7-5	TRBJ2-1
CASSALAGADTQYF	TGTGCCAGCAGTGCCCTAGCGGGGGCCGATACGCAGTATTTT	TRBD2	few	TRBV6-4	TRBJ2-3
CASSFLDRGSDGYTF	TGTGCCAGCAGTTTCCTAGACAGGGGAAGTGATGGCTACACCTTC	TRBD1	NA	TRBV6-2/TRBV6-3	TRBJ1-2
CASSLGPNTGELFF	TGTGCCAGCAGTTTAGGCCCGAACACCGGGGAGCTGTTTTTT	NA	NA	TRBV28	TRBJ2-2
CASSLGSGGQTQYF	TGTGCCAGCAGTTTAGGGTCCGGGGGGCAGACCCAGTACTTC	NA	NA	TRBV28	TRBJ2-5
CASSSGLDNEQFF	TGTGCCAGCAGCTCGGGACTTGACAATGAGCAGTTCTTC	NA	NA	TRBV5-4	TRBJ2-1
CASSLTRYYEQYF	TGCGCCAGCAGCCTAACTAGGTACTACGAGCAGTACTTC	NA	few	TRBV4-1	TRBJ2-7
CASSLVSEAFF	TGTGCCAGCAGCTTAGTCTCTGAAGCTTTCTTT	NA	NA	TRBV7-9	TRBJ1-1